This T cell receptor (beta chain) derives from a study of T cell responses to AZD1222 COVID-19 vaccine (dated by TCRdb to the early 2020s). Regarding the research as a whole: TCR sequencing was performed for more than 230 trial participants, of whom around 200 were given two doses of AZD1222 and about 25 were given two doses of MenACWY control vaccine. Trial participants were enrolled by age into 18-55, 56-69 and 70-plus year subgroups, with roughly 160, 29 and 62 TCR-sequenced participants respectively.

The CDR3 regions of human TCRbeta chains were analyzed by immunosequencing. As for the authors' bioinformatics: TCRs in the repertoires were matched against a reference library of SARS-CoV-2-specific TCRs that had been generated with the MIRA antigen-specificity platform. Breadth was defined as the fraction of unique TCRs that were SARS-CoV-2-associated. Depth was defined as the fraction of total T cells that were SARS-CoV-2-associated. Each spike-specific TCR was assigned to its reactive spike region and to a CD4 or CD8 class using the MIRA data. Log10-transformed breadth and depth values were compared by one-way ANOVA with Sidak's multiple comparisons tests. The table was pulled from immuneACCESS by TCRdb, which kept in-frame rearrangements only. Such tables lose some clones; where checked, under half of the loss comes from unresolved V genes, and the rest has no known cause. For V, J and clone size, that table is used; D and trimming come from the DNA. The sample records 150,000 to 200,000 clones, approximately 87% of which are singletons. The top ten clonotypes cover about 2.5% of the sample.

What the research found in general, with its limitations: Because no samples from the day 14 peak response were available, repertoires could be characterized only after the peak T cell response. Reportedly, close to half of the unique spike-specific TCRs recognized epitopes lying outside the regions that are mutated in the B.1.351 and B.1.1.7 variants. Only a handful of AZD1222 recipients were SARS-CoV-2 seropositive at baseline, limiting conclusions about previously exposed vaccinees. CD4 TCRs associated with the vaccine covered the entire spike protein, and the dominant responses were in regions 160-218 and 743-854. The 56-69-year group was small, and its depth increase did not reach significance, likely because of low power. Participants were mostly white British, with more females than males. The authors suggested clonal diversity may have been underestimated. After two AZD1222 doses, both the breadth and the depth of spike-specific TCRs were significantly higher than at day 0 and than in MenACWY recipients.

Per the publication, the time point label means: baseline before first vaccination. Explained via the paper, the treatment or condition label denotes: meningococcal conjugate vaccine given as trial control. Vaccinee samples were obtained from the UK trials COV001 and COV002, which included a single-blind randomized controlled phase 2/3 trial of AZD1222 (ChAdOx1 nCoV-19) in healthy adults. For TCRbeta chain sequencing, PBMC samples were collected from trial participants at day 0 and at day 28 after the second dose. V is clipped by 4 bases and J by 5 bases, and the sequence between their germline boundaries is 17 bases long. The CDR1 and CDR2 encoded by the germline V gene are MNHEY and SVGAGI. The cysteine opens and the phenylalanine closes a CDR3 of 16 amino acids. CDR3 DNA only is kept here, 48 bases in frame from base 1. This clone appeared a few times. No cognate antigen has been identified for it. Per-base quality was not reported, and no clone a single base away is much larger than it.

Sequenced material: peripheral blood, taken on day 0 of MenACWY control vaccination. Here the chain combines TRBV6-5 and TRBJ1-4, with TRBD1 perhaps the D gene, on 5 matching bases. This clonotype was obtained from an adult in good health. The DNA is as follows: TGTGCCAGCAGTTTTGGGTTCGGCAGACAGAATGAAAAACTGTTTTTT. Its amino acids are CASSFGFGRQNEKLFF.